One and the same sample provided the 23 T cell receptor beta chains below, sequenced in a study of blood T cells in healthy people across ages (dated by TCRdb to between 2014 and 2016). The method behind the library was 5' RACE. Sequencer: Illumina HiSeq 2500. The second PCR ran for about 6 to 12 cycles and used a J-beta primer mix along with a sample-barcoded 5' primer. TCRdb passed the public sequencing reads through fastp at Q25 and MiXCR, retaining productive beta sequences. CDR3 protein duplicates are merged, each entry listing the most common genes and DNA. Present in this sample are over a million distinct CDR3 sequences, 20% to 25% of which were seen just once. Of the sample, about 0.72% is held by the ten largest clones. This sample also belongs to another study, concerning T cells of mothers and their children.

The sequencing sample was made of blood. The receptors shown here come from a girl aged 2-10 years in good health.

In its sample, this clonotype was seen a few times. The V and J genes are TRBV12-3 or TRBV12-4 and TRBJ1-2, with no clear D. V dropped 6 bases and J dropped 2 bases, with 16 bases sitting between them. CDR3 length: 15 residues. The CDR3 sequence is CASRPSGALNYGYTF. The CDR3, as DNA: TGTGCCAGCAGACCAAGTGGTGCCTTAAACTATGGCTACACCTTC.

This rearrangement joins TRBV11-1 to TRBJ2-5; maybe TRBD2 (6 bases). Germline lookup yields CDR1 SGHAT and CDR2 FQDESV (reference sequence). The CDR3 length is 16 residues. The germline V and J ends were trimmed by 2 bases and 3 bases, with 16 bases remaining between them. The CDR3 nucleotides are TGTGCCAGCAGCTTACAGAGCGGGCAACCTAAAGAGACCCAGTACTTC. The encoded protein is CASSLQSGQPKETQYF.

This sequence joins TRBV6-5 and TRBJ2-2, with a tentative D call TRBD2 (6 bases). The CDR3 is made up of 17 amino acids. The V gene lost 2 bases and the J gene lost 2 bases, with 15 bases spanning the gap. Germline CDR1 reads MNHEY; CDR2 reads SVGAGI. The CDR3 region has the DNA TGTGCCAGCAGTTACAGTTGGGGGACTCTTAACACCGGGGAGCTGTTTTTT. Its protein is CASSYSWGTLNTGELFF.

The rearrangement links TRBV6-5 to TRBJ2-7; either TRBD1 or TRBD2 may fit D (5 bases each). CDR1 and CDR2 (germline): MNHEY, SVGAGI. The CDR3 is 13 residues long. Trimming left V 2 bases short and J 6 bases short, with 11 bases between. This chain's CDR3 is CASSYRGPPEQYF. The DNA for the CDR3 is TGTGCCAGCAGTTACAGGGGACCCCCCGAGCAGTACTTC.

This clonotype came up many times. The chain has TRBV4-1 and TRBJ2-5; D is undetermined. CDR3 length: 14 residues. Germline lookup yields CDR1 MGHRA and CDR2 YSYEKL. V was pared by 1 base and J by 5 bases, with 11 bases between. The DNA for the CDR3 is TGCGCCAGCAGCCAAGGACTCCTGCGGGAGACCCAGTACTTC. Translating gives CASSQGLLRETQYF.

The chain carries TRBV5-1 and TRBJ2-5; 10 bases map to TRBD2. Germline values: CDR1 SGHRS, CDR2 YFSETQ. The CDR3 is 15 amino acids. Trimming cost V 5 bases and J 1 base; bases outside gene matches: 5. The CDR3 nucleotides read TGCGCCAGCAGGCAGACTAGCGGGCCCCAAGAGACCCAGTACTTC. It encodes CASRQTSGPQETQYF.

The V call is TRBV20-1, the J call TRBJ2-5, with 9 positions matching TRBD1. Matching the DNA end better, TRBJ2-1 makes the J call doubtful. Germline assignment: CDR1 DFQATT and CDR2 SNEGSKA (reference sequence). CDR3 length equals 16 residues. CDR3 in DNA: TGCAGTGCTGTATCAGAACCGGGACAGGGAATCAATGAGCAGTTCTTC. It translates to CSAVSEPGQGINEQFF.

The chain links TRBV7-2 to TRBJ2-4, with D tentatively TRBD2 (6 bases). Germline CDR1 is SGHTA and CDR2 is FQGNSA. CDR3 length: 15 amino acids. V was shortened by 5 bases and J by 1 base, with 12 bases between the two germline ends. The CDR3 DNA reads as TGTGCCAGCAGCCCGGAGGGCGGGGCCAAAAACATTCAGTACTTC. Translation gives CASSPEGGAKNIQYF. Full variable domain (remainder filled in from reference TRBV7-2 and TRBJ2-4): GAGVSQSPSNKVTEKGKDVELRCDPISGHTALYWYRQSLGQGLEFLIYFQGNSAPDKSGLPSDRFSAERTGGSVSTLTIQRTQQEDSAVYLCASSPEGGAKNIQYFGAGTRLSVL.

This rearrangement joins TRBV12-3 or TRBV12-4 to TRBJ2-5, with TRBD1 as a possible D gene (5 bases). The assigned J gene may be wrong: the sequence end matches TRBJ2-1 better. This CDR3 is 11 amino acids long. In DNA form, the CDR3 reads TGTGCCAGCAGTGCGCCAGGGGAGCAGTTCTTC. This codes for CASSAPGEQFF.

V usage is TRBV7-2 and J usage is TRBJ1-5; D is undetermined. CDR1 is SGHTA and CDR2 is FQGNSA in the germline V gene. Trimming took 1 base from V and 7 from J, leaving 5 bases between them. The CDR3 extends over 12 amino acids. The CDR3 protein is CASSLDAQPQHF. The DNA for the CDR3 is TGTGCCAGCAGCTTAGATGCCCAGCCCCAGCATTTT.

This clonotype turned up a few times. The chain employs TRBV10-2 and TRBJ1-1, with D unresolved. Germline lookup yields CDR1 WSHSY and CDR2 SAAADI. Trimming removed 5 bases at V and 3 bases at J, with 16 bases between. The CDR3 extends over 15 amino acids. CDR3 in DNA: TGCGCCAGCAGTTCCTGGGGATCCCGGGACACTGAAGCTTTCTTT. This gives the protein CASSSWGSRDTEAFF.

The V call is TRBV5-1, the J call TRBJ2-3; 11 bases match TRBD2. The CDR3 contains 14 residues. Germline V gene sequence: CDR1 SGHRS, CDR2 YFSETQ. The J segment lost 5 bases and the V segment lost 3 bases, leaving 2 bases of the junction unmatched. CDR3 residues: CASSWGLAVDTQYF. CDR3 in DNA: TGCGCCAGCAGCTGGGGACTAGCGGTAGATACGCAGTATTTT. The variable domain in full, completed from reference TRBV5-1 and TRBJ2-3, reads KAGVTQTPRYLIKTRGQQVTLSCSPISGHRSVSWYQQTPGQGLQFLFEYFSETQRNKGNFPGRFSGRQFSNSRSEMNVSTLELGDSALYLCASSWGLAVDTQYFGPGTRLTVL.

Only a few counts were recorded for this clonotype. The rearrangement links TRBV7-9 to TRBJ2-5; possibly TRBD2 for D (6 bases). V was shortened by 4 bases and J by 11 bases, with 17 bases between the two germline ends. The CDR3 spans 13 residues. The germline CDR1 and CDR2 sequences are SEHNR and FQNEAQ (reference sequence). The CDR3 DNA sequence: TGTGCCAGCAGCTCGGCAGGGAGGATGGAGCAGTACTTC. Translated: CASSSAGRMEQYF.

This clonotype was observed a handful of times. This chain connects TRBV6-5 to TRBJ2-7, with 7 bases identical to TRBD1. V shed 2 bases and J 0 bases; nucleotides not matched to a gene: 4. CDR1 is MNHEY and CDR2 is SVGAGI in the germline V gene. The length of the CDR3 is 15 residues. The CDR3 reads CASSYRDSISYEQYF. CDR3 DNA sequence: TGTGCCAGCAGTTACCGGGACAGCATCTCCTACGAGCAGTACTTC.

The chain combines TRBV11-2 with TRBJ1-2; D is perhaps TRBD1 (5 bases). V was cut by 2 bases and J by 4 bases, with 20 bases left in between. The CDR3 is 17 amino acids. Germline V gene lookup returns CDR1 SGHAT and CDR2 FQNNGV. CDR3 amino acids: CASSLKLWVPGGYGYTF. CDR3 nucleotide sequence: TGTGCCAGCAGCTTAAAGCTCTGGGTCCCGGGGGGCTATGGCTACACCTTC.

A few counts support this clonotype. The gene calls are TRBV20-1 and TRBJ1-6; D not resolved. This CDR3 spans 15 amino acids. The germline V and J ends were trimmed by 0 bases and 2 bases, with 8 bases remaining between them. Per germline, CDR1 DFQATT and CDR2 SNEGSKA (reference sequence). The CDR3 loop reads CSARDPYPYNSPLHF. The CDR3 DNA sequence: TGCAGTGCTAGAGATCCCTATCCCTATAATTCACCCCTCCACTTT.

The chain links TRBV20-1 to TRBJ2-1, with 7 positions matching TRBD2. Losses at the gene ends were 6 bases for V and 10 bases for J; bases not matched to a gene: 9. This CDR3 comprises 12 residues. Germline-derived CDR1 and CDR2 are DFQATT and SNEGSKA (reference sequence). The CDR3 DNA sequence: TGCAGTGCCTCCTCCACTAGCGACGAGCAGTTCTTC. Translated: CSASSTSDEQFF.

This clonotype was counted only a few times. This chain uses TRBV7-2 with TRBJ1-2; a weak D match, TRBD1 (6 bases). The CDR3 is 14 amino acids. The germline V gene has CDR1 SGHTA and CDR2 FQGNSA. Trimming cost V 2 bases and J 6 bases, with 13 bases left between them. CDR3 region: CASSLRTEIDGYTF. DNA of the CDR3: TGTGCCAGCAGCTTACGGACAGAGATCGATGGCTACACCTTC.

The J gene is TRBJ2-7, the V gene TRBV7-2; no clear D gene. This CDR3 is 13 amino acids long. Trimming took 5 bases from V and 8 from J, leaving 16 bases between them. The germline V gene encodes CDR1 SGHTA and CDR2 FQGNSA. Written as DNA, the CDR3 is TGTGCCAGCAGCCCAGGCCAGGTGCCCCAGCAGTACTTC. Encoded protein: CASSPGQVPQQYF.

This chain uses TRBV10-2 with TRBJ2-3, with 10 positions matching TRBD2. V shed 0 bases and J 3 bases; nucleotides not matched to a gene: 6. This CDR3 region has 17 residues. The germline CDR1 and CDR2 sequences are WSHSY and SAAADI. The DNA of the CDR3 is TGCGCCAGCAGTGAGTCGAAGCAAGCGGGAGGGACAGATACGCAGTATTTT. Translation gives CASSESKQAGGTDTQYF.

The V gene is TRBV29-1, the J gene TRBJ2-5; D is perhaps TRBD1 or TRBD2 (5 bases each). Germline V gene data show CDR1 as SQVTM and CDR2 as ANQGSEA. The CDR3 is 15 amino acids. V lost 7 bases to trimming and J lost 0 bases, with 18 bases between them. The CDR3 region has the DNA TGCAGCGGAGAACCCCTAGGGACGGACCAAGAGACCCAGTACTTC. Translation: CSGEPLGTDQETQYF.

The chain uses TRBV12-3 or TRBV12-4 and TRBJ1-4; TRBD1 might be the D (5 bases). The CDR3 has 15 residues. V lost 5 bases and J lost 4, with 14 bases in between. This chain's CDR3 is CASSNPTDLNEKLFF. As DNA, the CDR3 is TGTGCCAGCAGTAACCCGACAGACCTTAATGAAAAACTGTTTTTT.

V is TRBV6-6 and J is TRBJ2-7; D gene unclear. This CDR3 is built from 15 residues. V was cut by 6 bases and J by 2 bases, with 17 bases left in between. CDR1 and CDR2 (germline): MNHNY, SVGAGI (reference sequence). The CDR3 protein is CASRFLNAAAYEQYF. The CDR3 DNA reads TGTGCCAGCAGGTTCTTAAATGCCGCTGCCTACGAGCAGTACTTC.